Presented here are 8 T cell receptor beta chains from one specimen sequenced in a study of T cells in Graves' hyperthyroidism and ophthalmopathy. TCR beta CDR3 regions were amplified from RNA transcripts. The HTBI primer set was used in a first-round RT-PCR of the TCR CDR3. TCRdb re-called the multiplex PCR reads with MiXCR, one entry per CDR3 protein. In the table there are some 180,000 distinct CDR3 sequences, over 15% of which are singletons. The sequenced sample consisted of blood. The receptor source for this set is a woman aged 45-60 years with Graves' hyperthyroidism.

In its sample, this clonotype was seen many times. This chain links TRBV6-2 or TRBV6-3 with TRBJ2-7; 9 nucleotides match TRBD1. The CDR3 runs to 16 residues. With 6 bases clipped from V and 0 bases from J, the junction kept 9 bases outside the gene matches. From germline, CDR1 is MNHEY and CDR2 SVGEGT. The CDR3 DNA reads TGTGCCAGCAGAACTTTCAAGGACAGGGGCTCCTACGAGCAGTACTTC. Amino acid sequence: CASRTFKDRGSYEQYF.

V and J are TRBV20-1 and TRBJ2-7, with TRBD1 matching over 7 bases. Germline CDR1 DFQATT, CDR2 SNEGSKA (reference sequence). The CDR3 extends over 15 amino acids. After removal of 2 bases from V and 0 bases from J, the junction contained 7 bases not matched to a gene. The chain's CDR3 is CSARNAGTVSYEQYF. The CDR3 region has the DNA TGCAGTGCTAGAAATGCCGGGACAGTCTCCTACGAGCAGTACTTC.

This clonotype was seen repeatedly, ten times or more. The chain combines TRBV6-1 with TRBJ1-4, with a tentative D call TRBD1 (6 bases). CDR3 length: 15 residues. V lost 5 bases to trimming and J lost 7 bases, with 17 bases between them. CDR1 is MNHNS and CDR2 is SASEGT in the germline V gene. The CDR3 spells CASSRLGGAGEKLFF. Here the CDR3 DNA reads TGTGCCAGCAGTCGCCTGGGGGGGGCGGGTGAAAAACTGTTTTTT.

Ten or more counts support this clonotype. The chain has TRBV19 and TRBJ1-1; 9 bases line up with TRBD1. The CDR3 loop spans 14 amino acids. Looked up from germline, CDR1 is LNHDA and CDR2 is SQIVND (reference sequence). The V and J ends lost 5 bases and 4 bases, in that order; junction bases with no gene match: 5. CDR3 amino acids: CASSYRGRGTEAFF. The CDR3 nucleotides are TGTGCCAGTAGTTACAGGGGGCGCGGCACTGAAGCTTTCTTT.

This clonotype was recorded many times. This sequence joins TRBV11-2 and TRBJ2-2, with a tentative D call TRBD2 (6 bases). Germline V gene data show CDR1 as SGHAT and CDR2 as FQNNGV. The CDR3 extends over 12 amino acids. The V gene lost 4 bases and the J gene lost 6 bases, with 6 bases spanning the gap. For the CDR3, the DNA is TGTGCCAGCAGCTGGGGGGCCGGGGAGCTGTTTTTT. Its protein is CASSWGAGELFF. Using reference TRBV11-2 and TRBJ2-2 for the parts outside the CDR3, the full variable domain is EAGVAQSPRYKIIEKRQSVAFWCNPISGHATLYWYQQILGQGPKLLIQFQNNGVVDDSQLPKDRFSAERLKGVDSTLKIQPAKLEDSAVYLCASSWGAGELFFGEGSRLTVL.

This clonotype was seen ten or more times. V and J are TRBV27 and TRBJ1-2; TRBD1 might be the D (5 bases). The CDR3 loop spans 14 amino acids. The V end lost 8 bases, the J end lost 8 bases, and 21 bases lay between the germline ends. Germline CDR1 reads MNHEY; CDR2 reads SMNVEV (reference sequence). CDR3 protein: CASRLGVGTGGYTF. CDR3 nucleotide sequence: TGTGCCAGCCGGTTAGGAGTAGGGACGGGCGGCTACACCTTC.

This clonotype appeared a few times. CDR3 nucleotide sequence: TGCGCCAGCAGCCAACGGGATGACACTGAAGCTTTCTTT. Its translation: CASSQRDDTEAFF. The V gene is TRBV4-3, the J gene TRBJ1-1, with D hard to call. V lost 2 bases and J 3 bases, leaving 7 bases between the germline ends. This CDR3 comprises 13 residues. CDR1 and CDR2 (germline): LGHNA, YSLEER.

This clonotype was observed a handful of times. This chain connects TRBV6-1 to TRBJ1-3, with 10 positions matching TRBD1. J gave up 8 bases and V 2 bases, and 6 bases lay outside the gene matches. Germline V gene data show CDR1 as MNHNS and CDR2 as SASEGT. CDR3 size: 15 residues. The CDR3 bases are TGTGCCAGCAGTGAACACCGGACAGGGGGTGACACCATATATTTT. Its translation: CASSEHRTGGDTIYF.